This TCR beta chain is from a study of cytomegalovirus exposure and HLA in healthy donors. On the study more broadly: Of the donors genotyped, a few hundred in all, 65% to 90% fell in the Caucasian-associated ancestry cluster.

The PCR made use of 60 Vbeta and 13 Jbeta primers. Method: immunoSEQ multiplex PCR; TCRdb's copy keeps in-frame clones and lacks some. The sample shows around 200,000 clones, 83% of them seen only once. CDR3 size: 13 residues. Germline V CDR1 and CDR2: ENHRY, SYGVKD. With 7 bases removed from V and 7 bases from J, the gap between germline ends came to 17 bases. Comments on this clone: Its specificity is unknown.

Overall study results and limits: Productive rates of about 90% or about 30% were seen for most TCR beta V segments in an earlier analysis. Rarity marked most TCR sequences, yet some public TCRs occurred in many donors.

The clonotype comes from a girl aged 5 to 17 in good health and CMV-seronegative. The V gene is TRBV10-3, the J gene TRBJ2-7; D might be TRBD2 (5 bases). The specimen was PBMCs. The CDR3 loop reads CAIKSGWEQEQYF. CDR3 sequence (DNA): TGTGCCATCAAGTCTGGGTGGGAGCAAGAGCAGTACTTC.